This passage covers 29 T cell receptor beta chains from one sample sequenced in a study of blood T cell repertoires in COVID-19. The protocol was immunoSEQ multiplex PCR, while the TCRdb copy is restricted to in-frame clones and leaves out a portion. The table shows tens of thousands of clones, with approximately 78% occurring only once. The sequencing sample was made of peripheral blood. The origin of the receptors is a human donor in a cohort sampled during active COVID-19.

This clone was observed once. This sequence joins TRBV29-1 and TRBJ1-5; D is unresolved. Between the trimmed V and J ends, which lost 5 bases and 0 bases, there was a span of 11 bases. CDR3 size: 14 residues. From germline, CDR1 is SQVTM and CDR2 ANQGSEA. CDR3 loop: CSVYFTNSNQPQHF. DNA of the CDR3: TGCAGCGTTTACTTCACCAATAGCAATCAGCCCCAGCATTTT.

This chain connects TRBV3-1 (or the pseudogene TRBV3-2) to TRBJ2-1; 9 nucleotides line up with TRBD1. CDR3 size: 15 residues. Looked up from germline, CDR1 is LGHDT and CDR2 is YNNKEL (reference sequence). V shed 4 bases, J shed 3 bases, and the junction held 4 bases outside the gene matches. The CDR3 reads CASSLQGANYNEQFF. The DNA of the CDR3 is TGTGCCAGCAGCCTACAGGGGGCCAACTACAATGAGCAGTTCTTC.

The table lists this clone with a count of one. This chain uses TRBV5-1 with TRBJ1-2; no reliable D call. CDR3 size: 12 residues. V shed 0 bases and J shed 4 bases, with 4 bases lying between them. Germline V CDR1 and CDR2: SGHRS, YFSETQ. In DNA form, the CDR3 reads TGCGCCAGCAGCTTGGGCAGCTATGGCTACACCTTC. Residues: CASSLGSYGYTF. The whole variable domain, filled in from reference TRBV5-1 and TRBJ1-2, reads KAGVTQTPRYLIKTRGQQVTLSCSPISGHRSVSWYQQTPGQGLQFLFEYFSETQRNKGNFPGRFSGRQFSNSRSEMNVSTLELGDSALYLCASSLGSYGYTFGSGTRLTVV.

The chain has TRBV11-2 and TRBJ1-2; no firm D call. Germline-derived CDR1 and CDR2 are SGHAT and FQNNGV. The CDR3 spans 16 residues. V shed 3 bases and J shed 4 bases, with 18 bases lying between them. The CDR3 sequence: CASSFGGPRASYGYTF. CDR3 sequence (DNA): TGTGCCAGCAGCTTCGGAGGCCCTCGGGCTAGCTATGGCTACACCTTC.

This clone was counted a few times. Here the CDR3 DNA reads TGTGCCAGCAGCTTAACAGGGCCCTATGGCTACACCTTC. Its protein product is CASSLTGPYGYTF. The gene calls are TRBV11-2 and TRBJ1-2; perhaps TRBD1 as D (6 bases). CDR3 length: 13 amino acids. The germline V gene has CDR1 SGHAT and CDR2 FQNNGV. Trimming took off 2 bases at V and 4 bases at J, with 8 bases between the two ends.

V is TRBV30 and J is TRBJ1-1; TRBD1 is a possible D gene (5 bases). The germline CDR1 and CDR2 sequences are GTSNPN and SVGIG (reference sequence). Trimming pared 5 bases from V and 3 bases from J, leaving 10 bases between. There are 12 residues in the CDR3. The CDR3 region is CAWEGGDTEAFF. The DNA of the CDR3 is TGTGCCTGGGAGGGAGGGGACACTGAAGCTTTCTTT.

The chain recombines TRBV5-4 with TRBJ2-1; TRBD2 agrees at 11 bases. The CDR3 has 15 amino acids. Germline assignment: CDR1 SGHNT and CDR2 YYREEE (reference sequence). Trimming removed 3 bases from V and 9 bases from J; junction bases left unmatched: 8. CDR3 protein: CASSSIAGGLGEQFF. The CDR3 DNA reads as TGTGCCAGCAGCTCCATAGCGGGGGGGCTAGGTGAGCAGTTCTTC. Full variable domain (outside the CDR3, taken from reference TRBV5-4 and TRBJ2-1): ETGVTQSPTHLIKTRGQQVTLRCSSQSGHNTVSWYQQALGQGPQFIFQYYREEENGRGNFPPRFSGLQFPNYSSELNVNALELDDSALYLCASSSIAGGLGEQFFGPGTRLTVL.

This sequence joins TRBV5-8 and TRBJ2-7, with 10 bases lining up with TRBD2. The CDR3 is 16 residues long. CDR1 and CDR2 (germline): SGHTS, YDEGEE. The J segment lost 0 bases and the V segment lost 3 bases, leaving 6 bases of the junction unmatched. The CDR3 protein is CASSWNGLAVSYEQYF. The CDR3 DNA reads TGTGCCAGCAGCTGGAATGGACTAGCGGTCTCCTACGAGCAGTACTTC.

This clone was observed once. The gene calls are TRBV5-5 and TRBJ1-1, with D tentatively TRBD1 (6 bases). The germline CDR1 and CDR2 sequences are SGHKS and YYEKEE (reference sequence). Deletions cut 2 bases from V and 4 bases from J, with 9 bases between. The CDR3 loop spans 13 amino acids. The CDR3 nucleotides read TGTGCCAGCAGCTTAGGGGGGGCCACTGAAGCTTTCTTT. Translation gives CASSLGGATEAFF.

The chain carries TRBV3-1 (or the pseudogene TRBV3-2) and TRBJ1-4; 7 bases align to TRBD1. The germline gives CDR1 LGHDT, CDR2 YNNKEL (reference sequence). Germline trimming cut 1 base from V and 8 bases from J; bases unmatched to any gene: 4. This CDR3 region has 14 residues. The CDR3 here is CASSQVIGGEKLFF. CDR3 sequence (DNA): TGTGCCAGCAGCCAAGTAATAGGGGGCGAAAAACTGTTTTTT.

The V gene is TRBV5-1, the J gene TRBJ1-1; D gene uncertain. Per germline, CDR1 SGHRS and CDR2 YFSETQ. This CDR3 contains 12 residues. V was clipped by 0 bases and J by 11 bases, with 11 bases between them. The CDR3 loop reads CASSLAGERAFF. The CDR3, as DNA: TGCGCCAGCAGCTTGGCGGGAGAAAGGGCTTTCTTT.

V and J are TRBV2 and TRBJ2-2; 8 nucleotides align to TRBD1. The CDR3 loop spans 16 amino acids. Germline-derived CDR1 and CDR2 are SNHLY and FYNNEI. V trimming: 10 bases; J trimming: 2 bases; junction bases outside the gene matches: 12. The CDR3 region is CATDWQGASNTGELFF. The CDR3 DNA follows: TGTGCCACCGATTGGCAGGGGGCTAGCAACACCGGGGAGCTGTTTTTT.

This chain links TRBV4-1 with TRBJ1-1; D ambiguous. From germline, CDR1 is MGHRA and CDR2 YSYEKL. V dropped 4 bases and J dropped 2 bases, with 14 bases sitting between them. This CDR3 is built from 15 residues. The CDR3 DNA follows: TGCGCCAGCAGCCTCGGGGAGGGTAAAAACACTGAAGCTTTCTTT. It translates to CASSLGEGKNTEAFF.

J is TRBJ1-1 and V is TRBV7-9; no definite D call. The CDR3 is 14 residues long. Germline V lookup: CDR1 SEHNR, CDR2 FQNEAQ (reference sequence). Trimming removed 0 bases from V and 0 bases from J, with 5 bases in between. The CDR3 bases are TGTGCCAGCAGCTTAGCATATATGAACACTGAAGCTTTCTTT. Translated: CASSLAYMNTEAFF.

The chain has TRBV28 and TRBJ1-4, with 8 bases lining up with TRBD1. The length of the CDR3 is 18 residues. V was pared by 5 bases and J by 3 bases, with 14 bases of the junction left unmatched. The germline gives CDR1 MDHEN, CDR2 SYDVKM. The CDR3 spells CASSRPAGRGLSNEKLFF. CDR3 bases: TGTGCCAGCAGTCGCCCCGCAGGCAGGGGGCTGTCTAATGAAAAACTGTTTTTT.

The genes are TRBV7-8 and TRBJ1-1; the match to TRBD1 covers 10 bases. Germline CDR1 SGHVS, CDR2 FQNEAQ. Losses at the gene ends were 7 bases for V and 3 bases for J; bases not matched to a gene: 5. The CDR3 runs 14 residues. The CDR3 spells CASTRTGGDTEAFF. The CDR3 DNA follows: TGTGCCAGCACACGGACAGGGGGAGACACTGAAGCTTTCTTT.

V is TRBV7-9 and J is TRBJ2-7, with D perhaps matching TRBD2 (7 bases). CDR3 length: 14 residues. The V end lost 7 bases, the J end lost 6 bases, and 19 bases lay between the germline ends. The germline V gene encodes CDR1 SEHNR and CDR2 FQNEAQ (reference sequence). The CDR3 DNA reads as TGTGCCAGCAAGTTGGACCGGGGGGCTTTCGAGCAGTACTTC. This translates into CASKLDRGAFEQYF.

The chain recombines TRBV5-4 with TRBJ2-4; possibly TRBD2 for D (7 bases). CDR3 length: 15 amino acids. The V gene's germline CDR1 is SGHNT and CDR2 YYREEE (reference sequence). V was clipped by 0 bases and J by 10 bases, with 17 bases between them. The CDR3 nucleotides are TGTGCCAGCAGCTTGGAGGGGGGGGCGGGAGAGATTCAGTACTTC. It codes for CASSLEGGAGEIQYF.

The sample holds a few counts of this clone. V gene TRBV9 combines with J gene TRBJ2-5; D is ambiguous. Germline V lookup: CDR1 SGDLS, CDR2 YYNGEE. With 2 bases removed from V and 1 base from J, the gap between germline ends came to 6 bases. This CDR3 region has 13 residues. The CDR3 DNA is TGTGCCAGCAGCGTCGCCGGCCAAGAGACCCAGTACTTC. Its translation is CASSVAGQETQYF.

CDR3: CASSIQGSYNSPLHF. The CDR3 DNA reads TGTGCCAGTAGTATACAGGGCTCCTATAATTCACCCCTCCACTTT. This chain links TRBV19 with TRBJ1-6; D possibly corresponds to TRBD1 (5 bases). From germline, CDR1 is LNHDA and CDR2 SQIVND (reference sequence). The CDR3 totals 15 residues. With 2 bases removed from V and 0 bases from J, the gap between germline ends came to 5 bases.

The chain combines TRBV7-9 with TRBJ1-1; D perhaps matches TRBD1 (6 bases). Germline CDR1 SEHNR, CDR2 FQNEAQ (reference sequence). The CDR3 contains 14 residues. With 3 bases removed from V and 1 base from J, the gap between germline ends came to 9 bases. The chain's CDR3 is CASSLGAENTEAFF. The CDR3 DNA reads TGTGCCAGCAGCTTGGGGGCCGAGAACACTGAAGCTTTCTTT.

This rearrangement joins TRBV30 to TRBJ2-7; 11 positions agree with TRBD2. CDR1 and CDR2 from the germline V gene are GTSNPN and SVGIG (reference sequence). The trim removed 0 bases at V and 0 bases at J, leaving 13 bases unmatched. This CDR3 has 19 amino acids. The CDR3 here is CAWSVRWRGLAANSYEQYF. In DNA form, the CDR3 reads TGTGCCTGGAGTGTACGGTGGCGGGGACTAGCGGCAAACTCCTACGAGCAGTACTTC.

The V call is TRBV6-6, the J call TRBJ2-7; 10 nucleotides align to TRBD1. V dropped 6 bases and J dropped 7; count of bases not matched to a gene: 15. Germline loops: CDR1 MNHNY, CDR2 SVGAGI (reference sequence). This CDR3 has 16 residues. As DNA, the CDR3 is TGTGCCAGCAGGTGGAGCCTCGGACAGGGGGTTGGTGAGCAGTACTTC. Encoded protein: CASRWSLGQGVGEQYF.

V gene TRBV20-1 combines with J gene TRBJ2-1, with 8 bases fitting TRBD2. The CDR3 covers 14 residues. In germline, CDR1 is DFQATT, CDR2 SNEGSKA (reference sequence). V was clipped by 3 bases and J by 8 bases; unmatched bases: 9. The CDR3 protein is CSASLRGGRYEQFF. The CDR3 bases are TGCAGTGCTAGTTTACGGGGGGGCCGCTATGAGCAGTTCTTC.

This chain links TRBV5-4 with TRBJ2-3; unclear D gene. The V gene's germline CDR1 is SGHNT and CDR2 YYREEE (reference sequence). Trimming took off 3 bases at V and 4 bases at J, with 6 bases between the two ends. The CDR3 loop spans 12 amino acids. This CDR3 is CASSSWPDTQYF. For the CDR3, the DNA is TGTGCCAGCAGCTCGTGGCCAGATACGCAGTATTTT.

The chain couples TRBV5-1 to TRBJ1-1, with 7 bases identical to TRBD1. Germline V gene sequence: CDR1 SGHRS, CDR2 YFSETQ. V lost 4 bases to trimming and J lost 5 bases; unmatched junction nucleotides: 8. CDR3 size: 14 residues. CDR3 in DNA: TGCGCCAGCAGCGCGACAGGGCCGTTTACTGAAGCTTTCTTT. It encodes CASSATGPFTEAFF.

The chain has TRBV5-5 and TRBJ2-7; TRBD1 agrees at 10 bases. The germline V gene encodes CDR1 SGHKS and CDR2 YYEKEE (reference sequence). The V gene end was trimmed by 5 bases and the J gene end by 4 bases; junction bases not matched to a gene: 6. The CDR3 is 14 amino acids. This CDR3 reads CASRMGQGLYEQYF. In DNA, the CDR3 is TGTGCCAGCAGAATGGGACAGGGGCTTTACGAGCAGTACTTC.

This chain connects TRBV30 to TRBJ2-3; 12 bases map to TRBD2. Germline V gene lookup returns CDR1 GTSNPN and CDR2 SVGIG (reference sequence). V shed 7 bases, J shed 3 bases, and the junction held 2 bases outside the gene matches. This CDR3 has 13 residues. The CDR3 DNA reads as TGTGCCTTTACTAGCGGGGGGACAGATACGCAGTATTTT. Protein product: CAFTSGGTDTQYF.

V gene TRBV6-2 or TRBV6-3 combines with J gene TRBJ2-1; the match to TRBD1 covers 8 bases. After removal of 7 bases from V and 8 bases from J, the junction contained 16 bases not matched to a gene. CDR3 length equals 16 residues. Germline assignment: CDR1 MNHEY and CDR2 SVGEGT. CDR3 coding DNA: TGTGCCAGCACCCCTAACCCCGGACAGGGCAGGGATGAGCAGTTCTTC. This sequence encodes CASTPNPGQGRDEQFF.